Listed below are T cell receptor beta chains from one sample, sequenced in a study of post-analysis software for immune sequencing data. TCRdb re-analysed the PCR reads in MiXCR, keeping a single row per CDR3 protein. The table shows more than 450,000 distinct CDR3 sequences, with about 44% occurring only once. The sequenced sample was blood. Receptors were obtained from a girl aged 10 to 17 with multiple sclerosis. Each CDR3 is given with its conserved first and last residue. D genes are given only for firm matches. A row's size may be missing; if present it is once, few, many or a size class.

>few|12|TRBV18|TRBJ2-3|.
TGTGCCAGCTCACCGCCGGGACCGATGCAGTATTTT
CASSPPGPMQYF
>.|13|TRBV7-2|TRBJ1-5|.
TGTGCCAGCAGCTCATATATGGATCAGCCCCAGCATTTT
CASSSYMDQPQHF
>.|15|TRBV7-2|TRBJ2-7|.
TGTGCCAGCAGCATATTCGGGACTGACGCCTACGAGCAGTACTTC
CASSIFGTDAYEQYF
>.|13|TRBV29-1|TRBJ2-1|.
TGCAGCTTAGGGAGGTGGGGGAACAATGAGCAGTTCTTC
CSLGRWGNNEQFF
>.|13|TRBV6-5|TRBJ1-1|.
TGTGCCAGCAGTGATCGACAAAACACTGAAGCTTTCTTT
CASSDRQNTEAFF
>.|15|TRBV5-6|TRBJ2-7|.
TGTGCCAGCAGCTTGGGCCAGGGGTGGTCCTACGAGCAGTACTTC
CASSLGQGWSYEQYF
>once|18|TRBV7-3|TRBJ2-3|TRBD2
TGTGCCAGCAGCCAAACTAGCGGGGGGACCCTTACCCCAGATACGCAGTATTTT
CASSQTSGGTLTPDTQYF
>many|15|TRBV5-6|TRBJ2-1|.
TGTGCCAGCAGCTTTGGGTCAGGGGCCTACAATGAGCAGTTCTTC
CASSFGSGAYNEQFF
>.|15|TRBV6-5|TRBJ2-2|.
TGTGCCAGCAGCTGGGGACTCCTGAACACCGGGGAGCTGTTTTTT
CASSWGLLNTGELFF
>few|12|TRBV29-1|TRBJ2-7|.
TGCAGCGTAGGTGACATTCCCTACGAGCAGTACTTC
CSVGDIPYEQYF
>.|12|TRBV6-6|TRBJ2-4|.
TGTGCCAGCAGTTACCCCGAAAACATTCAGTACTTC
CASSYPENIQYF
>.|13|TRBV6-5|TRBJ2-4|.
TGTGCCAGCAGTATGGACCACCCCGCGGGGCAGTACTTC
CASSMDHPAGQYF
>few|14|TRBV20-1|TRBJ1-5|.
TGCAGTGCTCGGGGACATGGTAGCAATCAGCCCCAGCATTTT
CSARGHGSNQPQHF
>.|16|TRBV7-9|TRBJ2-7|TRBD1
TGTGCCAGCAGCCCAGTAGGGACAGGGAACGGTTACGAGCAGTACTTC
CASSPVGTGNGYEQYF
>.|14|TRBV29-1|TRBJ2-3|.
TGCAGCGTTGAGAGTAGCGGCCCTACAGATACGCAGTATTTT
CSVESSGPTDTQYF
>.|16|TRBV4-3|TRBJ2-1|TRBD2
TGCGCCAGCAGCCAGGCTGGGACTAGCGAGGTGGATGAGCAGTTCTTC
CASSQAGTSEVDEQFF
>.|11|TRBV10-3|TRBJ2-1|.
TGTGTCTCCAGAGTGGGCGATGAGCAGTTCTTC
CVSRVGDEQFF
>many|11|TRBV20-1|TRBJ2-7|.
TGCAGTGCTAGACACGGCTACGAGCAGTACTTC
CSARHGYEQYF
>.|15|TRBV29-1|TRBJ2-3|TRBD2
TGCAGCGTTGATGGACTAGCGGGGGAGGGGGATACGCAGTATTTT
CSVDGLAGEGDTQYF
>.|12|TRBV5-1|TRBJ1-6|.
TGCGCCAGCAGCTTGGGCAGCGGACCCCTCCACTTT
CASSLGSGPLHF
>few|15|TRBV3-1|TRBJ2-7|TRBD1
TGTGCCAGCAGCCAAGTACCGGGACAGGGAAACGAGCAGTACTTC
CASSQVPGQGNEQYF
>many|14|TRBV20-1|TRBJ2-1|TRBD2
TGCAGTGCAACTAGCGGGAGGGACTACAATGAGCAGTTCTTC
CSATSGRDYNEQFF
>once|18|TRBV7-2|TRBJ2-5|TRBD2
TGTGCCAGCAGCGTTCCCGGGACTAGCGGGGGGGCCTGGGAGACCCAGTACTTC
CASSVPGTSGGAWETQYF
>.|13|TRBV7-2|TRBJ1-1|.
TGTGCCAGCAGCTCCCTCAGGAACACTGAAGCTTTCTTT
CASSSLRNTEAFF
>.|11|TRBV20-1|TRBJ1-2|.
TGCAGTGCTAGACTCGAGAGGGGCTACACCTTC
CSARLERGYTF
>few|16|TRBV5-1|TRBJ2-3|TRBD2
TGTGCCAGCAGTTTGGCACTAGCGGGAGGAACAGATACGCAGTATTTT
CASSLALAGGTDTQYF
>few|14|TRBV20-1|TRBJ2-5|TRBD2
TGCAGTGCTAGAGGGGCGTACGGGGAGGGGACCCAGTACTTC
CSARGAYGEGTQYF
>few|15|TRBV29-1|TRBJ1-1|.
TGCAGCGTTGAAGTGGAGGGCCTTTCAACCACTGAAGCTTTCTTT
CSVEVEGLSTTEAFF
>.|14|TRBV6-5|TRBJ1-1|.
TGTGCCAGCAGTGCTCTCTATACGGGCACTGAAGCTTTCTTT
CASSALYTGTEAFF
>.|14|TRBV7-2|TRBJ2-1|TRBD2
TGTGCCAGCAGCTTTCTAGCGGGCTACAGTGAGCAGTTCTTC
CASSFLAGYSEQFF
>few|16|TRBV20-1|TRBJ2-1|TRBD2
TGCAGTGCTAGGGATATAGGTAGCGGGGCATCCAATGAGCAGTTCTTC
CSARDIGSGASNEQFF
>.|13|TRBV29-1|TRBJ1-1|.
TGCAGCGTTGAACAGAGGGCGGGGACTGAAGCTTTCTTT
CSVEQRAGTEAFF
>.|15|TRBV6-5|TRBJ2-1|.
TGTGCCAGCAAGTCCCGGGGGCTCTCCTACAATGAGCAGTTCTTC
CASKSRGLSYNEQFF
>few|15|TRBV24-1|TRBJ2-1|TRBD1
TGTGCCACCAGTGATTCAGGGGGCTCCTACAATGAGCAGTTCTTC
CATSDSGGSYNEQFF
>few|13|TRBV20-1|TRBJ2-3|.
TGCTCATGGACATCAACCCTCACAGATACGCAGTATTTT
CSWTSTLTDTQYF